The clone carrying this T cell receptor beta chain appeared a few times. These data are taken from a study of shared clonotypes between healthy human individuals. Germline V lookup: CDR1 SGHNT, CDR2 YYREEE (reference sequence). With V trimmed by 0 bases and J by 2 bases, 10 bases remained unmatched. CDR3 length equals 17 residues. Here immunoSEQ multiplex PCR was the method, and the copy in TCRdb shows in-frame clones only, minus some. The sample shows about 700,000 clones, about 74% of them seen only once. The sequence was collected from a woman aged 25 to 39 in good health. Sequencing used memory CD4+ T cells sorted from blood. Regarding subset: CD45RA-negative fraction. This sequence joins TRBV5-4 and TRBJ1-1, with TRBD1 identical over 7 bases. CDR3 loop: CASSLAVNRGLNTEAFF. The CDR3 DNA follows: TGTGCCAGCAGCTTGGCCGTAAACAGGGGTCTAAACACTGAAGCTTTCTTT.